This is a list of T cell receptor beta chains from one sample in a study of graft-versus-host responses after intestinal transplantation. Only in-frame clones appear in the TCRdb table, and some are missing; sequencing was by immunoSEQ multiplex PCR. The top ten clones hold 2.5% to 3.5% of a sample with roughly 27,000 clones, more than 70% of them seen once. The specimen was ileum tissue, collected 98 days after intestinal transplantation. Receptors originate from a human patient who received an intestinal transplant, so some T cells may come from the graft donor. Both conserved end residues are part of each CDR3. Each record gives: V gene, D gene, clone size, J gene, CDR3 protein, CDR3 DNA. A D gene is named only where the DNA matches it firmly. The listing skips clone size in some rows; elsewhere it reads once, few, many or a size class.

V: TRBV5-1
D: TRBD1
size: .
J: TRBJ2-7
CDR3: CASSLGTGYSREQYF
DNA: TGCGCCAGCAGCTTGGGGACAGGGTACTCGCGGGAGCAGTACTTC

V: TRBV12-5
D: .
size: .
J: TRBJ1-2
CDR3: CASGSFTNYGYTF
DNA: TGTGCTAGTGGTTCATTCACTAACTATGGCTACACCTTC

V: TRBV7-9
D: TRBD1
size: .
J: TRBJ2-7
CDR3: CASSLAQGVGEQYF
DNA: TGTGCCAGCAGCTTAGCGCAGGGGGTGGGCGAGCAGTACTTC

V: TRBV7-8
D: .
size: .
J: TRBJ2-1
CDR3: CASSRKNEQFF
DNA: TGTGCCAGCAGCCGGAAAAATGAGCAGTTCTTC

V: TRBV5-6
D: TRBD2
size: .
J: TRBJ2-1
CDR3: CASSLDGLAANEQFF
DNA: TGTGCCAGCAGCTTGGACGGGCTAGCGGCCAATGAGCAGTTCTTC

V: TRBV6-6
D: .
size: .
J: TRBJ1-2
CDR3: CASSLTRKRANYGYTF
DNA: TGTGCCAGCAGTTTGACACGGAAACGGGCTAACTATGGCTACACCTTC

V: TRBV18
D: .
size: .
J: TRBJ1-6
CDR3: CASSPSGSPTKAPLHF
DNA: TGTGCCAGCTCACCATCGGGAAGTCCTACGAAGGCACCCCTCCACTTT

V: TRBV6-6
D: .
size: .
J: TRBJ2-3
CDR3: CASSYGLTASTDTQYF
DNA: TGTGCCAGCAGTTACGGCTTAACCGCTAGCACAGATACGCAGTATTTT

V: TRBV19
D: .
size: .
J: TRBJ2-7
CDR3: CASSIGGYSYEQYF
DNA: TGTGCCAGTAGTATTGGAGGGTACTCCTACGAGCAGTACTTC

V: TRBV11-1
D: .
size: once
J: TRBJ1-2
CDR3: CASSLDRYGYTF
DNA: TGTGCCAGCAGCCTAGACCGCTATGGCTACACCTTC

V: TRBV5-6
D: .
size: .
J: TRBJ2-5
CDR3: CASSYQETQYF
DNA: TGTGCCAGCAGCTACCAAGAGACCCAGTACTTC

V: TRBV27
D: .
size: .
J: TRBJ2-1
CDR3: CASSSLKDPNEQFF
DNA: TGTGCCAGCAGTTCGCTCAAAGATCCCAATGAGCAGTTCTTC

V: TRBV6-1
D: .
size: .
J: TRBJ1-2
CDR3: CASSDTTTPVDNLYGYTF
DNA: TGTGCCAGCAGTGACACCACTACTCCCGTAGACAATCTCTATGGCTACACCTTC

V: TRBV18
D: .
size: .
J: TRBJ1-4
CDR3: CASSQTGTEKLFF
DNA: TGTGCCAGCTCACAGACCGGGACCGAAAAACTGTTTTTT

V: TRBV7-9
D: .
size: .
J: TRBJ1-2
CDR3: CASSFLPRQARGYGYTF
DNA: TGTGCCAGCAGCTTCCTACCCCGACAGGCCAGAGGCTATGGCTACACCTTC

V: TRBV29-1
D: .
size: .
J: TRBJ1-1
CDR3: CSVGRGTEAFF
DNA: TGCAGCGTCGGTCGAGGCACTGAAGCTTTCTTT

V: TRBV5-6
D: TRBD1
size: .
J: TRBJ2-7
CDR3: CASSLLGTANYEQYF
DNA: TGTGCCAGCAGCTTGCTCGGGACAGCTAACTACGAGCAGTACTTC

V: TRBV19
D: .
size: .
J: TRBJ2-7
CDR3: CASSIEGTYEQYF
DNA: TGTGCCAGTAGTATAGAGGGAACCTACGAGCAGTACTTC

V: TRBV19
D: .
size: .
J: TRBJ1-2
CDR3: CASSTDPFGSFNYGYTF
DNA: TGTGCCAGTAGTACGGACCCTTTTGGGTCCTTTAACTATGGCTACACCTTC

V: TRBV28
D: .
size: .
J: TRBJ1-6
CDR3: CASRGGKLLYNSPLHF
DNA: TGTGCCAGCAGAGGAGGGAAACTCCTTTATAATTCACCCCTCCACTTT

V: TRBV19
D: .
size: few
J: TRBJ1-5
CDR3: CASSRKTGDQPQHF
DNA: TGTGCCAGTAGTAGAAAGACGGGAGATCAGCCCCAGCATTTT

V: TRBV2
D: .
size: .
J: TRBJ2-3
CDR3: CASSEDTQYF
DNA: TGTGCCAGCAGTGAAGATACGCAGTATTTT

V: TRBV6-6
D: .
size: .
J: TRBJ2-7
CDR3: CASSPSGPLEQYF
DNA: TGTGCCAGCAGCCCGAGCGGGCCCCTGGAGCAGTACTTC

V: TRBV11-3
D: .
size: .
J: TRBJ1-5
CDR3: CASTPVGFNQPQHF
DNA: TGTGCCAGCACCCCCGTCGGGTTCAATCAGCCCCAGCATTTT

V: TRBV7-2
D: TRBD2
size: once
J: TRBJ2-7
CDR3: CASSSSRTSYEQYF
DNA: TGTGCCAGCAGCTCCAGCCGGACTAGTTACGAGCAGTACTTC

V: TRBV6-6
D: .
size: few
J: TRBJ1-3
CDR3: CASSRIPPGKRNTIYF
DNA: TGTGCCAGCAGCCGCATTCCGCCGGGGAAAAGAAACACCATATATTTT

V: TRBV4-1
D: .
size: .
J: TRBJ2-1
CDR3: CASSQDGRDYNEQFF
DNA: TGCGCCAGCAGCCAAGACGGCAGGGACTACAATGAGCAGTTCTTC

V: TRBV6-1
D: TRBD1
size: .
J: TRBJ1-2
CDR3: CAIRDRVSTWYGYTF
DNA: TGTGCCATCCGGGACAGGGTCTCAACTTGGTATGGCTACACCTTC

V: TRBV9
D: .
size: .
J: TRBJ2-5
CDR3: CASSISGAIQETQYF
DNA: TGTGCCAGCAGCATTAGTGGGGCCATCCAAGAGACCCAGTACTTC

V: TRBV14
D: .
size: .
J: TRBJ2-3
CDR3: CASSPHTDTQYF
DNA: TGTGCCAGCAGCCCCCACACAGATACGCAGTATTTT

V: TRBV29-1
D: .
size: .
J: TRBJ1-2
CDR3: CSVEDGTVYGYTF
DNA: TGCAGCGTTGAAGACGGGACTGTCTATGGCTACACCTTC

V: TRBV5-8
D: TRBD2
size: .
J: TRBJ2-1
CDR3: CASVTAGTSNEQFF
DNA: TGTGCCAGCGTTACCGCCGGGACTAGCAATGAGCAGTTCTTC

V: TRBV5-8
D: .
size: .
J: TRBJ2-5
CDR3: CASSLRDTQETQYF
DNA: TGTGCCAGCAGCTTGCGGGACACCCAAGAGACCCAGTACTTC

V: TRBV6-1
D: .
size: .
J: TRBJ1-5
CDR3: CASSEWGSGQPQHF
DNA: TGTGCCAGCAGTGAATGGGGTTCGGGGCAGCCCCAGCATTTT

V: TRBV5-8
D: TRBD1
size: .
J: TRBJ2-1
CDR3: CASSRQGVNEQFF
DNA: TGTGCCAGCAGCCGACAGGGGGTAAATGAGCAGTTCTTC

V: TRBV6-5
D: .
size: .
J: TRBJ1-1
CDR3: CASILYTEAFF
DNA: TGTGCCAGCATCCTGTACACTGAAGCTTTCTTT

V: TRBV5-4
D: TRBD1
size: .
J: TRBJ1-1
CDR3: CASSGQGEDTEAFF
DNA: TGTGCCAGCAGTGGACAGGGTGAGGACACTGAAGCTTTCTTT

V: TRBV5-1
D: .
size: .
J: TRBJ1-1
CDR3: CASSLGSEIYTEAFF
DNA: TGCGCCAGCAGCTTGGGCTCAGAGATATACACTGAAGCTTTCTTT

V: TRBV10-2
D: TRBD1
size: .
J: TRBJ2-5
CDR3: CASSEAWTGGQETQYF
DNA: TGCGCCAGCAGTGAAGCCTGGACAGGGGGACAAGAGACCCAGTACTTC

V: TRBV4-1
D: .
size: .
J: TRBJ2-7
CDR3: CASSQEGGYEQYF
DNA: TGCGCCAGCAGCCAAGAAGGCGGCTACGAGCAGTACTTC